The TCR beta chain described here comes from a study of shared clonotypes between healthy human individuals. Study overall: The study enrolled a couple of women and a few men aged 18 to 49.

V was clipped by 6 bases and J by 3 bases; unmatched bases: 8. This CDR3 region has 14 residues. Germline V gene sequence: CDR1 MNHNY, CDR2 SVGAGI (reference sequence). About this clone itself: Antigen unknown.

CD45RO-negative, CCR7-selected cells formed the naive CD8 fraction, which excluded terminally differentiated effector memory CD45RA+ cells. Healthy and HIV-negative, the adult donors had no recent acute infections or vaccinations. The study's findings and limits: Naive subsets generally exceeded memory subsets in estimated richness.

Researchers ran the assay at a deep level. Repertoires were generated with immunoSEQ multiplex PCR, while TCRdb's copy carries only in-frame clones and drops some. The sample lists about 2.1 million clones, 93% seen once, with about 1.6% in the top ten. The chain has TRBV6-6 and TRBJ2-7, with 7 bases that match TRBD1. The sample was naive CD8+ T cells from PBMCs. The receptor comes from a man between 18 and 35 years old in good health. Some clones in this sample may be carry-over from other donors' samples. CDR3 coding DNA: TGTGCCAGCAGCTACCGGGACAGCGACTACGAGCAGTACTTC. It translates to CASSYRDSDYEQYF.